This entry is about one TCR beta chain. The record originates from a study of blood T cell repertoires in COVID-19. The germline V gene has CDR1 LNHDA and CDR2 SQIVND (reference sequence). This CDR3 comprises 13 residues. The V end lost 2 bases, the J end lost 6 bases, and 10 bases lay between the germline ends. TCRdb's copy holds only in-frame clones and misses some; the assay was immunoSEQ multiplex PCR. The table lists 200,000 or so clones, around 89% of them singletons. The sample consisted of peripheral blood. The V and J genes are TRBV19 and TRBJ1-2; D call uncertain. This receptor was obtained from a man aged 30 to 45 with COVID-19, enrolled during active disease. The CDR3 DNA is TGTGCCAGTAGTATATTGGTCCGAGATGGCTACACCTTC. Protein product: CASSILVRDGYTF.